This T cell receptor (beta chain) was found in a study of PD-1 blockade in classical Hodgkin lymphoma. Germline CDR1 and CDR2: SGHRS and YFSETQ. The CDR3 is 17 amino acids. V was trimmed by 0 bases and J by 3 bases, leaving 15 bases between them. Time point in this sample: cycle 4 day 1 (C4D1), after 6 weeks of nivolumab. Every one of the patients relapsed after autologous stem cell transplantation (brentuximab vedotin exposure was variable). Study-level points and caveats: The repertoire differences lack a defined cause, possibly disease activity or prior therapy.

In its sample, this clone was seen once. What it recognizes is unknown. Assay used: immunoSEQ multiplex PCR; TCRdb lists only in-frame clones, some missing. The repertoire includes tens of thousands of clones, around 87% of them detected once, and approximately 15% sits in the top ten. The starting material was peripheral blood mononuclear cells (PBMCs), obtained before the fourth cycle of nivolumab. The V and J genes are TRBV5-1 and TRBJ2-2; a weak D match, TRBD2 (5 bases). This clonotype originated in a human donor with classical Hodgkin lymphoma. Written as DNA, the CDR3 is TGCGCCAGCAGCTTGGCGACTACCCTTTGGGACACCGGGGAGCTGTTTTTT. Translated: CASSLATTLWDTGELFF.